Listed below are T cell receptor beta chains from one sample, sequenced in a study of blood T cells in healthy people across ages. TCRdb reprocessed the 5' RACE reads via MiXCR and lists one record per CDR3 protein. The table has around 1,900,000 distinct CDR3 sequences, about 39% seen once. Source material: blood. These receptor sequences come from a human donor in good health. CDR3s include the opening cysteine and the closing phenylalanine or tryptophan. Each record gives: V gene, J gene, CDR3 protein.

V gene: TRBV3-1; J gene: TRBJ2-7; CDR3 protein: CASSPGLAVNYEQYF
V gene: TRBV7-9; J gene: TRBJ2-4; CDR3 protein: CATSSPGAKNIQYF
V gene: TRBV24-1; J gene: TRBJ1-5; CDR3 protein: CATSDGQGDQPQHF
V gene: TRBV12-3/TRBV12-4; J gene: TRBJ2-7; CDR3 protein: CASSLGTVREQYF
V gene: TRBV12-3/TRBV12-4; J gene: TRBJ1-1; CDR3 protein: CASTRTNTEAFF
V gene: TRBV29-1; J gene: TRBJ2-5; CDR3 protein: CSVNTGETQYF
V gene: TRBV12-3/TRBV12-4; J gene: TRBJ2-7; CDR3 protein: CASRDRADEQYF
V gene: TRBV12-3/TRBV12-4; J gene: NA; CDR3 protein: CASSLTTGLEQYF
V gene: TRBV27; J gene: TRBJ2-3; CDR3 protein: CASSLGDAGFGDTQYF
V gene: TRBV7-2; J gene: TRBJ2-7; CDR3 protein: CASSPRSGGPSEQYF
V gene: TRBV7-2; J gene: TRBJ1-1; CDR3 protein: CASSLTPGQIEAFF
V gene: TRBV7-3; J gene: TRBJ2-1; CDR3 protein: CASSLSGGREQFF
V gene: TRBV9; J gene: TRBJ2-7; CDR3 protein: CASSRQGMGYEQYF
V gene: TRBV18; J gene: TRBJ2-1; CDR3 protein: CASSPRGSLEDEQFF
V gene: TRBV27; J gene: TRBJ1-4; CDR3 protein: CASGTAGNEKLFF
V gene: TRBV20-1; J gene: TRBJ1-1; CDR3 protein: CSARGRLPLDTEAFF